In this sample, the clone carrying this TCR beta chain turned up a few times. Its antigen is currently unknown. V was clipped by 8 bases and J by 9 bases, with 25 bases between them. The CDR3 totals 15 residues. The germline V gene has CDR1 KGHSH and CDR2 LQKENI. This sample is part of a study of T cell responses to AZD1222 COVID-19 vaccine. Study outcomes and limitations: CD4 TCRs associated with vaccination spanned spike, dominating at 160-218 and 743-854. At baseline, just 6 or 7 AZD1222 recipients tested seropositive. An increase in Spike-specific TCR breadth and depth was observed after two AZD1222 doses. Donors, mostly white British, included more females; clonal diversity was possibly underestimated.

Clones were sequenced by immunoSEQ multiplex PCR, and TCRdb holds only the in-frame ones, with some missing. Of tens of thousands of clones detected, 85% to 90% appear once; the ten largest clones hold roughly 5.1%. The genes are TRBV18 and TRBJ1-2, with D uncertain. The material was peripheral blood, obtained 28 days after the second AZD1222 dose. This receptor was obtained from an adult who received the AZD1222 COVID-19 vaccine. The CDR3 region is CASHPATGNPIRYTF. CDR3 sequence (DNA): TGTGCCAGCCACCCCGCAACGGGGAACCCTATTCGCTACACCTTC.